Shown below are 6 T cell receptor beta chains from a single sample sequenced in a study of blood T cell repertoires in COVID-19. Clones were read by immunoSEQ multiplex PCR, and TCRdb kept only the in-frame ones, dropping some. This sample has some 150,000 clones, with about three quarters found just once. The specimen sequenced was PBMCs or T cells enriched from blood (not recorded which). The receptors originated from a woman in her 50s who had recovered from COVID-19.

The chain uses TRBV28 and TRBJ2-2, with D possibly matching TRBD2 (6 bases). V lost 5 bases and J 10 bases, leaving 23 bases between the germline ends. The germline V gene encodes CDR1 MDHEN and CDR2 SYDVKM. CDR3 length: 16 residues. The CDR3 reads CASSPPPGLPPEELFF. The DNA for the CDR3 is TGTGCCAGCAGTCCCCCTCCGGGACTTCCTCCTGAGGAGCTGTTTTTT. The complete variable domain, with remaining parts taken from reference TRBV28 and TRBJ2-2, reads DVKVTQSSRYLVKRTGEKVFLECVQDMDHENMFWYRQDPGLGLRLIYFSYDVKMKEKGDIPEGYSVSREKKERFSLILESASTNQTSMYLCASSPPPGLPPEELFFGEGSRLTVL.

This sequence joins TRBV19 and TRBJ1-2; D remains unclear. Germline V gene sequence: CDR1 LNHDA, CDR2 SQIVND (reference sequence). Trimming pared 7 bases from V and 3 bases from J, leaving 9 bases between. The CDR3 length is 12 residues. CDR3 region: CASNRGDYGYTF. CDR3 in DNA: TGTGCCAGTAACCGGGGTGACTATGGCTACACCTTC.

The chain combines TRBV5-4 with TRBJ2-7; D is uncertain. Trimming removed 4 bases at V and 5 bases at J, with 10 bases between. CDR1 and CDR2 (germline): SGHNT, YYREEE (reference sequence). CDR3 length: 12 residues. Here the CDR3 DNA reads TGTGCCAGCAGCCGAAGCCGGGACGAGCAGTACTTC. This encodes CASSRSRDEQYF. Drawing the rest from reference TRBV5-4 and TRBJ2-7, the complete variable domain is ETGVTQSPTHLIKTRGQQVTLRCSSQSGHNTVSWYQQALGQGPQFIFQYYREEENGRGNFPPRFSGLQFPNYSSELNVNALELDDSALYLCASSRSRDEQYFGPGTRLTVT.

CDR3 nucleotides: TGTGCCAGCAGTCAGCCCAGGGGTAATTCACCCCTCCACTTT. It encodes CASSQPRGNSPLHF. The genes are TRBV28 and TRBJ1-6; perhaps TRBD1 as D (6 bases). Trimming left V 5 bases short and J 6 bases short, with 11 bases between. The CDR3 runs to 14 residues. From germline, CDR1 is MDHEN and CDR2 SYDVKM.

The chain joins TRBV2 to TRBJ1-1, with D uncertain. Germline lookup yields CDR1 SNHLY and CDR2 FYNNEI. The CDR3 is 16 residues long. V was cut by 6 bases and J by 4 bases, with 21 bases left in between. The CDR3 is CASRPPVRGAGTEAFF. For the CDR3, the DNA is TGTGCCAGCAGGCCCCCTGTACGGGGTGCGGGCACTGAAGCTTTCTTT.

This sequence joins TRBV28 and TRBJ1-5; tentatively, D is TRBD1 (5 bases). Germline CDR1 MDHEN, CDR2 SYDVKM. Deletions cut 8 bases from V and 8 bases from J, with 22 bases between. The CDR3 covers 15 residues. The CDR3 DNA reads TGTGCCAGCCGGGGGAGAGGACGGGGAATCGAGCCCCAGCATTTT. It codes for CASRGRGRGIEPQHF.